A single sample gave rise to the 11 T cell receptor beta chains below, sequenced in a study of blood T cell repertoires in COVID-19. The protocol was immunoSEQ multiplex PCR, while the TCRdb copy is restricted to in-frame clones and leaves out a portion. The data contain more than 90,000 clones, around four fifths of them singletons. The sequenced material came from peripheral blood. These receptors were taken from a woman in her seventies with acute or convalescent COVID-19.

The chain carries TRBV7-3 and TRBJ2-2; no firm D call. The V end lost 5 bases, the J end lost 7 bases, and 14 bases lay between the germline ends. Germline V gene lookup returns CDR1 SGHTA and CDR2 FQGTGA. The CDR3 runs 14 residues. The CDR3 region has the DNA TGTGCCAGCAGCCGAAACCTAGATGTCGGGGAGCTGTTTTTT. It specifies CASSRNLDVGELFF.

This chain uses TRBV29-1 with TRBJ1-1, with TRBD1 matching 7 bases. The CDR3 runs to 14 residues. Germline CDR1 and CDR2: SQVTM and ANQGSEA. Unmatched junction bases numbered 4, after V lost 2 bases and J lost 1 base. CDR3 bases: TGCAGCGTTGAAAGAGGGGGCCAGAACACTGAAGCTTTCTTT. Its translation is CSVERGGQNTEAFF.

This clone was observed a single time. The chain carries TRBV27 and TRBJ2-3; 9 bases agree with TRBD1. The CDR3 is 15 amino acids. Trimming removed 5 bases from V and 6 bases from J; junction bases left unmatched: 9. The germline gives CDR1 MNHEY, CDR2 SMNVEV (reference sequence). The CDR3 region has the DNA TGTGCCAGCAGTCTTGGGACAGGGTTAGGGGATACGCAGTATTTT. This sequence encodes CASSLGTGLGDTQYF.

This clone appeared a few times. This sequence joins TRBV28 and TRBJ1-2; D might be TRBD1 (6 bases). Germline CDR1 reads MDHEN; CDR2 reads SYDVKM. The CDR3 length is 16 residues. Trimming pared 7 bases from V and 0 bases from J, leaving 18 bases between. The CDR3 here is CASTLFGQSPNYGYTF. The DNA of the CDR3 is TGTGCCAGCACCCTCTTTGGACAGTCGCCTAACTATGGCTACACCTTC.

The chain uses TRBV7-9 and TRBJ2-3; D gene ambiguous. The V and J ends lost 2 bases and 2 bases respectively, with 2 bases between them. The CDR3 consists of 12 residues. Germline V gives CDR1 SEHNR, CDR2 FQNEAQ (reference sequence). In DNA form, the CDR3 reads TGTGCCAGCAGCTTACTCACAGATACGCAGTATTTT. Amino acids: CASSLLTDTQYF. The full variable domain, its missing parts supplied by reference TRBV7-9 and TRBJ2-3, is DTGVSQNPRHKITKRGQNVTFRCDPISEHNRLYWYRQTLGQGPEFLTYFQNEAQLEKSRLLSDRFSAERPKGSFSTLEIQRTEQGDSAMYLCASSLLTDTQYFGPGTRLTVL.

The CDR3 sequence: CASSTPGHNEQFF. As DNA, the CDR3 is TGTGCCAGCAGTACCCCAGGGCACAATGAGCAGTTCTTC. The chain is built from TRBV12-3 or TRBV12-4 and TRBJ2-1; weak D call: TRBD1 (5 bases). Deletions cut 5 bases from V and 5 bases from J, with 10 bases between. The CDR3 is made up of 13 amino acids.

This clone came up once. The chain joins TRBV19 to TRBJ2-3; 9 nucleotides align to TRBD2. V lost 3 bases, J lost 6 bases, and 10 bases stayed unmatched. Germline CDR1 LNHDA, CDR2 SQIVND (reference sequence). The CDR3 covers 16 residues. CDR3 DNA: TGTGCCAGTAGTATTACAGCGGGAGGATTTAAGGATACGCAGTATTTT. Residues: CASSITAGGFKDTQYF.

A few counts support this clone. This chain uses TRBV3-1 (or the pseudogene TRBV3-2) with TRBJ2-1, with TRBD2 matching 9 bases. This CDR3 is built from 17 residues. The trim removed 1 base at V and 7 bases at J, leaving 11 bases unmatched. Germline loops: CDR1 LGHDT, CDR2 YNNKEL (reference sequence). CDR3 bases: TGTGCCAGCAGCCAAGGGTCTGTGGCTAGCGGGGTAAATGAGCAGTTCTTC. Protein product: CASSQGSVASGVNEQFF.

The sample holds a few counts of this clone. CDR3 nucleotides: TGTGCCAGCAGCTTAGCTTCTGCAGTGTACAATGAGCAGTTCTTC. Encoded protein: CASSLASAVYNEQFF. The chain joins TRBV7-2 to TRBJ2-1; D remains unclear. Germline V gives CDR1 SGHTA, CDR2 FQGNSA. This CDR3 region has 15 residues. The V end lost 0 bases, the J end lost 4 bases, and 10 bases lay between the germline ends.

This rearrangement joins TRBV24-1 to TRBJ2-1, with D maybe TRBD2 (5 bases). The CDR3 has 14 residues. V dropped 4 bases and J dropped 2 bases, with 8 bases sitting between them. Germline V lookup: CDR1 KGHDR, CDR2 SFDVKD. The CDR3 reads CATSESGTYNEQFF. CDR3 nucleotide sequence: TGTGCCACCAGTGAAAGCGGTACCTACAATGAGCAGTTCTTC.

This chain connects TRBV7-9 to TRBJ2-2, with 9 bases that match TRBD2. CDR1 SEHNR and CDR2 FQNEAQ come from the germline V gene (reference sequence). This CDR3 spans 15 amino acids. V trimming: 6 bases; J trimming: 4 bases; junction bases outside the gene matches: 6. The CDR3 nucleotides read TGTGCCAGCAGACATAGCGGGAGTACCACCGGGGAGCTGTTTTTT. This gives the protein CASRHSGSTTGELFF.